This entry lists 27 T cell receptor beta chains sequenced from one sample in a study of cytomegalovirus exposure and HLA in healthy donors. Repertoires were generated with immunoSEQ multiplex PCR, while TCRdb's copy carries only in-frame clones and drops some. The data hold roughly 150,000 clones, with approximately 88% observed a single time. Input material: PBMCs. These TCRs come from a woman between 18 and 29 years old in good health and CMV-seropositive.

The V and J genes are TRBV7-8 and TRBJ2-5; D is ambiguous. There are 12 residues in the CDR3. Germline CDR1 SGHVS, CDR2 FQNEAQ. The V gene lost 1 base and the J gene lost 4 bases, with 4 bases spanning the gap. The CDR3 nucleotides are TGTGCCAGCAGCTTAGTAGTAGAGACCCAGTACTTC. Translation gives CASSLVVETQYF.

This clone is a singleton in its sample. V gene TRBV7-3 combines with J gene TRBJ2-1, with 9 bases aligning to TRBD2. There are 15 residues in the CDR3. After removal of 2 bases from V and 8 bases from J, the junction contained 7 bases not matched to a gene. Germline V gene lookup returns CDR1 SGHTA and CDR2 FQGTGA. The CDR3 DNA reads as TGTGCCAGCAGCTTAGCGGTTAGCGGGAGATATGAGCAGTTCTTC. It codes for CASSLAVSGRYEQFF.

The chain uses TRBV29-1 and TRBJ2-7; 7 bases map to TRBD1. V was clipped by 5 bases and J by 6 bases; unmatched bases: 7. Germline assignment: CDR1 SQVTM and CDR2 ANQGSEA. The CDR3 is made up of 12 amino acids. The CDR3 reads CSVKRQGGEQYF. CDR3 coding DNA: TGCAGCGTTAAGAGACAGGGCGGCGAGCAGTACTTC.

This sequence joins TRBV18 and TRBJ2-1; D is unclear. Germline V gene data show CDR1 as KGHSH and CDR2 as LQKENI. V lost 6 bases to trimming and J lost 0 bases, with 9 bases between them. The CDR3 loop spans 14 amino acids. The CDR3 nucleotides read TGTGCCAGCTCCCCTAGGAACTCCTACAATGAGCAGTTCTTC. Translation gives CASSPRNSYNEQFF.

The V call is TRBV4-3, the J call TRBJ2-2; 10 bases fit TRBD2. V was pared by 3 bases and J by 3 bases, with 7 bases of the junction left unmatched. The germline gives CDR1 LGHNA, CDR2 YSLEER. This CDR3 contains 17 residues. CDR3 residues: CASSQGLLAGDTGELFF. CDR3 DNA sequence: TGCGCCAGCAGCCAGGGCCTCCTAGCGGGAGACACCGGGGAGCTGTTTTTT.

The V and J genes are TRBV5-1 and TRBJ2-1; the match to TRBD2 covers 8 bases. This CDR3 has 14 amino acids. V lost 4 bases and J lost 5; bases outside the gene matches: 5. Germline loops: CDR1 SGHRS, CDR2 YFSETQ. Here the CDR3 DNA reads TGCGCCAGCAGCCAACGCGGGAGGCACAATGAGCAGTTCTTC. This translates into CASSQRGRHNEQFF.

The chain links TRBV5-6 to TRBJ2-3; 7 bases align to TRBD2. In germline, CDR1 is SGHDT, CDR2 YYEEEE. The CDR3 totals 15 residues. V trimming: 5 bases; J trimming: 5 bases; junction bases outside the gene matches: 11. In DNA form, the CDR3 reads TGTGCCAGCAGTTCGTGGGCGGGGGTGAGAGATACGCAGTATTTT. This encodes CASSSWAGVRDTQYF. The full variable domain, with the rest looked up from reference TRBV5-6 and TRBJ2-3, is DAGVTQSPTHLIKTRGQQVTLRCSPKSGHDTVSWYQQALGQGPQFIFQYYEEEERQRGNFPDRFSGHQFPNYSSELNVNALLLGDSALYLCASSSWAGVRDTQYFGPGTRLTVL.

The genes are TRBV5-6 and TRBJ1-1; weak D call: TRBD1 (6 bases). With 3 bases removed from V and 0 bases from J, the gap between germline ends came to 15 bases. The CDR3 covers 16 residues. Germline CDR1 is SGHDT and CDR2 is YYEEEE. CDR3 region: CASSSGQLWLNTEAFF. The CDR3 nucleotides read TGTGCCAGCAGCTCCGGACAGTTATGGCTGAACACTGAAGCTTTCTTT.

The chain combines TRBV30 with TRBJ1-1; 11 bases align to TRBD1. Germline V gene sequence: CDR1 GTSNPN, CDR2 SVGIG (reference sequence). V trimming: 0 bases; J trimming: 11 bases; junction bases outside the gene matches: 8. The CDR3 spans 14 residues. The CDR3 sequence: CAWSVLSGQGVAFF. In DNA, the CDR3 is TGTGCCTGGAGTGTACTTTCGGGACAGGGGGTTGCTTTCTTT.

The chain couples TRBV7-9 to TRBJ1-2; 10 bases map to TRBD1. The CDR3 length is 14 residues. The germline V gene has CDR1 SEHNR and CDR2 FQNEAQ (reference sequence). V dropped 5 bases and J dropped 8; count of bases not matched to a gene: 8. CDR3 protein: CASSLRDRGHGYTF. The CDR3 region has the DNA TGTGCCAGCAGCCTCCGGGACAGGGGTCACGGCTACACCTTC.

This clone occurred once. The chain links TRBV5-1 to TRBJ1-1, with a weak D call TRBD1 (6 bases). CDR3 size: 15 residues. V dropped 4 bases and J dropped 1 base, with 14 bases sitting between them. The germline CDR1 and CDR2 sequences are SGHRS and YFSETQ. The chain's CDR3 is CASSSYTGKNTEAFF. CDR3 in DNA: TGCGCCAGCAGCAGCTACACAGGGAAGAACACTGAAGCTTTCTTT.

This chain joins TRBV29-1 and TRBJ2-3; D possibly corresponds to TRBD2 (6 bases). The CDR3 consists of 13 residues. In germline, CDR1 is SQVTM, CDR2 ANQGSEA. The V and J ends lost 7 bases and 3 bases respectively, with 14 bases between them. DNA for the CDR3: TGCAGCGCCAAGACTAGATTTACAGATACGCAGTATTTT. This encodes CSAKTRFTDTQYF.

CDR3 sequence reads: CASSRGRGNAQPQHF. For the CDR3, the DNA is TGTGCCAGCAGCCGAGGTCGGGGAAACGCTCAGCCCCAGCATTTT. This chain links TRBV7-8 with TRBJ1-5; D is ambiguous. The germline V and J ends were trimmed by 5 bases and 6 bases, with 17 bases remaining between them. The germline gives CDR1 SGHVS, CDR2 FQNEAQ. The CDR3 runs to 15 residues.

The chain joins TRBV5-1 to TRBJ1-4, with TRBD1 matching over 7 bases. The germline CDR1 and CDR2 sequences are SGHRS and YFSETQ. The CDR3 consists of 14 residues. V was clipped by 0 bases and J by 4 bases; unmatched bases: 0. For the CDR3, the DNA is TGCGCCAGCAGCTTGGGGGACAGTAATGAAAAACTGTTTTTT. Residues: CASSLGDSNEKLFF.

Details on this clone: Additional DNA sequences in this sample encode the identical CDR3. The CDR3 bases are TGCGCCAGCAGACCCACTAGCGGGAGCTCCTACGAGCAGTACTTC. It encodes CASRPTSGSSYEQYF. The chain recombines TRBV5-1 with TRBJ2-7, with TRBD2 matching over 11 bases. This CDR3 comprises 15 residues. Unmatched junction bases numbered 4, after V lost 5 bases and J lost 0 bases. Germline-derived CDR1 and CDR2 are SGHRS and YFSETQ.

The gene calls are TRBV27 and TRBJ1-2, with TRBD1 identical over 8 bases. The CDR3 has 14 amino acids. The ends lost 5 bases at V and 4 bases at J; junction bases unmatched: 6. Germline V lookup: CDR1 MNHEY, CDR2 SMNVEV (reference sequence). CDR3 in amino acids: CASSRTGPRYGYTF. As DNA, the CDR3 is TGTGCCAGCAGTCGGACAGGGCCCCGCTATGGCTACACCTTC.

The chain couples TRBV6-1 to TRBJ2-7, with D possibly TRBD1 on 7 matching bases. The germline V gene has CDR1 MNHNS and CDR2 SASEGT. Trimming took off 6 bases at V and 0 bases at J, with 15 bases between the two ends. The CDR3 extends over 15 amino acids. CDR3 coding DNA: TGTGCCAGCAGGAGGGAGGCAGGGGGCTCCTACGAGCAGTACTTC. Protein: CASRREAGGSYEQYF.

This clone was observed once. The chain recombines TRBV19 with TRBJ2-1; 9 bases align to TRBD2. The junction had 9 bases not matched to a gene; V was cut back by 5 bases and J by 4 bases. In germline, CDR1 is LNHDA, CDR2 SQIVND (reference sequence). This CDR3 has 16 residues. The CDR3 DNA sequence: TGTGCCAGTAGTGATTCTAGCGGGACACTTTACAATGAGCAGTTCTTC. Translated, it gives CASSDSSGTLYNEQFF.

For the CDR3, the DNA is TGTGCCAGCAGCCTCGGACAGGGAAGATTAGAGTTCTTC. The encoded protein is CASSLGQGRLEFF. The gene calls are TRBV5-6 and TRBJ2-1; 8 nucleotides align to TRBD1. With 4 bases clipped from V and 14 bases from J, the junction kept 11 bases outside the gene matches. The V gene's germline CDR1 is SGHDT and CDR2 YYEEEE. The CDR3 is 13 residues long. The variable domain in full, completed from reference TRBV5-6 and TRBJ2-1, reads DAGVTQSPTHLIKTRGQQVTLRCSPKSGHDTVSWYQQALGQGPQFIFQYYEEEERQRGNFPDRFSGHQFPNYSSELNVNALLLGDSALYLCASSLGQGRLEFFGPGTRLTVL.

This chain links TRBV14 with TRBJ2-1, with D possibly matching TRBD1 (6 bases). With 2 bases removed from V and 1 base from J, the gap between germline ends came to 9 bases. Germline CDR1 reads SGHDN; CDR2 reads FVKESK. The CDR3 spans 15 residues. In nucleotides, the CDR3 is TGTGCCAGCAGCCAAAAGACAGGTTCCTACAATGAGCAGTTCTTC. It encodes CASSQKTGSYNEQFF.

The chain couples TRBV30 to TRBJ1-2, with a possible D match to TRBD1 (5 bases). The CDR3 totals 11 residues. Trimming removed 6 bases at V and 6 bases at J, with 11 bases between. Germline lookup yields CDR1 GTSNPN and CDR2 SVGIG (reference sequence). This CDR3 reads CACSRVNGYTF. DNA for the CDR3: TGTGCCTGTAGCAGGGTTAATGGCTACACCTTC.

J is TRBJ2-1 and V is TRBV11-2; 7 positions match TRBD2. CDR1 and CDR2 from the germline V gene are SGHAT and FQNNGV. Germline trimming cut 5 bases from V and 0 bases from J; bases unmatched to any gene: 4. The CDR3 sequence is 15 residues long. As DNA, the CDR3 is TGTGCCAGCAGCATTATAGCGGGCTCCTACAATGAGCAGTTCTTC. Protein sequence: CASSIIAGSYNEQFF.

The chain recombines TRBV5-1 with TRBJ2-2, with a weak D call TRBD2 (6 bases). CDR3 length: 16 residues. V lost 1 base to trimming and J lost 1 base, with 11 bases between them. Germline V gene lookup returns CDR1 SGHRS and CDR2 YFSETQ. CDR3 amino acids: CASSLSVSGNTGELFF. The CDR3, as DNA: TGCGCCAGCAGCTTGTCTGTTAGCGGGAACACCGGGGAGCTGTTTTTT.

This rearrangement joins TRBV5-4 to TRBJ2-3; D unresolved. Germline CDR1 SGHNT, CDR2 YYREEE (reference sequence). This CDR3 contains 13 residues. The V end was cut by 2 bases, the J end by 4 bases, with 8 bases between. The CDR3 region is CASSFIVSDTQYF. DNA of the CDR3: TGTGCCAGCAGCTTTATCGTCTCAGATACGCAGTATTTT.

The J gene is TRBJ2-5, the V gene TRBV21-1; the table's D call, TRBD1, was not checked against the DNA. TRBV21-1 is noted as a pseudogene. The CDR3 is 10 residues long. The CDR3 DNA reads TGTGCCAGCACCAGGGACAGGGAAGACTTC. Translation gives CASTRDREDF.

The chain joins TRBV19 to TRBJ1-1; the D gene is possibly TRBD1 (6 bases). The CDR3 contains 13 residues. Trimming stripped 9 bases from V and 0 bases from J, with 11 bases between. Per germline, CDR1 LNHDA and CDR2 SQIVND (reference sequence). The DNA for the CDR3 is TGTGCCAGACCACAGGGACTGAACACTGAAGCTTTCTTT. It encodes CARPQGLNTEAFF.

The chain uses TRBV9 and TRBJ2-3; D call uncertain. The germline V gene has CDR1 SGDLS and CDR2 YYNGEE. V was trimmed by 0 bases and J by 2 bases, leaving 7 bases between them. This CDR3 is 14 amino acids long. The CDR3 DNA follows: TGTGCCAGCAGCGTAGGAGCTTTCACAGATACGCAGTATTTT. It translates to CASSVGAFTDTQYF.